This T cell receptor beta chain appears in the sequencing data of a study of blood T cell repertoires in COVID-19. As for the study in general: Researchers got acute and convalescent COVID-19 samples from the United States, Italy and Spain. The analysed material was cDNA or gDNA that came from T cells, B-cell-depleted T cells, or PBMCs.

The CDR3 length is 17 residues. The ends lost 0 bases at V and 4 bases at J; junction bases unmatched: 3. Germline lookup yields CDR1 ENHRY and CDR2 SYGVKD. In the study's own analysis: Estimated nucleated cell counts came from reference gene primer amplification. TCRdb keeps only in-frame clones here, not all; method: immunoSEQ multiplex PCR. That table is the source of V, J and clone size, and D and trimming were worked out from the DNA. This sample yields 100,000 to 150,000 clones, of which around four fifths are seen a single time; around 5.6% belongs to the top ten. This clonotype originated in an elderly man with active or convalescent COVID-19. Sequencing was performed on peripheral blood. The chain joins TRBV10-3 to TRBJ2-1, with 13 bases lining up with TRBD2. CDR3 protein: CAISESGLAGEYNEQFF. The CDR3 coding sequence is TGTGCCATCAGTGAGTCCGGACTAGCGGGAGAGTACAATGAGCAGTTCTTC.